This T cell receptor (beta chain) was observed in a study of shared clonotypes between healthy human individuals. V was cut by 1 base and J by 0 bases, with 7 bases left in between. The germline CDR1 and CDR2 sequences are SGHTA and FQGNSA. There are 15 residues in the CDR3. TCRdb's copy holds only in-frame clones and misses some; the assay was immunoSEQ multiplex PCR. The sample lists approximately 2.5 million clones, approximately 92% occurring once. A remark on this clone: Its cognate antigen is unknown. Other DNA sequences in the same sample also yield this CDR3.

Notes on the study in general: Of the naive CD4 clonotypes, roughly 5.5% were shared across a handful of donors. Richness estimates generally favored naive over memory subsets.

The origin of this receptor is a young man in good health. The genes are TRBV7-2 and TRBJ1-5, with D possibly matching TRBD1 (5 bases). Sequenced input: naive CD4+ T cells sorted from blood. Subset: CD45RA+ positively selected. Here the CDR3 reads CASSLGQGSNQPQHF. The CDR3 coding sequence is TGTGCCAGCAGCTTAGGGCAGGGTAGCAATCAGCCCCAGCATTTT.